Listed below are T cell receptor beta chains from one sample, sequenced in a study of blood T cell repertoires in COVID-19. The table came from immunoSEQ multiplex PCR; TCRdb's copy has only in-frame clones and leaves some out. The sample includes some 250,000 clones, 80% to 90% seen only once; the top ten take roughly a sixth. Sequencing used PBMCs or T cells enriched from blood (not recorded which). These receptors were collected from a man aged 18 to 30 who had recovered from COVID-19. CDR3s include the opening cysteine and the closing phenylalanine or tryptophan.

j_gene | v_gene | CDR3aa
TRBJ2-5 | TRBV5-1 | CASSLVPGRQETQYF
TRBJ2-2 | TRBV10-2 | CASISQGNLNTGELFF
TRBJ1-2 | TRBV24-1 | CATSDTNYGYTF
TRBJ2-7 | TRBV12-3/TRBV12-4 | CASGGQTYEQYF
TRBJ2-1 | TRBV4-1 | CASSPYGILTPEAYNEQFF
TRBJ1-1 | TRBV2 | CATSGDFGAFF
TRBJ2-3 | TRBV4-1 | CASSQDTSGGVLGDTQYF
TRBJ2-6 | TRBV28 | CASSPDTTGANVLTF
TRBJ2-3 | TRBV11-2 | CASSLIPASADTQYF
TRBJ2-7 | TRBV11-3 | CASSLVGRASGLPYEQYF
TRBJ1-4 | TRBV15 | CATSKRTGDEKLFF
TRBJ2-7 | TRBV19 | CASSIASGGSPYEQYF
TRBJ1-1 | TRBV3-1/TRBV3-2 | CASCRGQTEAFF
TRBJ1-2 | TRBV28 | CASSLGPSGYTF
TRBJ2-5 | TRBV12-5 | CASVRARGETQYF
TRBJ1-3 | TRBV5-1 | CASSLAQGNGNTIYF
TRBJ2-1 | TRBV9 | CASSVISGSLSYNEQFF
TRBJ1-3 | TRBV3-1/TRBV3-2 | CASSQGPQGFGNTIYF
TRBJ2-5 | TRBV11-3 | CASSKGLAGLKETQYF
TRBJ1-5 | TRBV2 | CASSEWSGDQPQHF
TRBJ1-4 | TRBV5-1 | CASSHRQGGTEKLFF
TRBJ1-2 | TRBV5-1 | CASSFNSGSNDYGYTF
TRBJ2-1 | TRBV5-1 | CASRLAGGIYNEQFF
TRBJ2-2 | TRBV28 | CASSLPWTGNTGELFF
TRBJ2-7 | TRBV6-1 | CASSESSGSWYEQYF
TRBJ2-6 | TRBV19 | CASSRDRVSGANVLTF
TRBJ2-2 | TRBV6-4 | CASSASRQAATGELFF
TRBJ2-5 | TRBV7-8 | CASSWGLAGEETQYF
TRBJ2-7 | TRBV19 | CASSIASGGAYEQYF
TRBJ2-7 | TRBV11-2 | CASSLLAGGYEQYF
TRBJ2-1 | TRBV5-1 | CASSLGLAGINEQFF
TRBJ1-5 | TRBV6-5 | CASSYSQGMNQPQHF
TRBJ2-7 | TRBV12-3/TRBV12-4 | CASSPTGYEQYF
TRBJ1-1 | TRBV6-5 | CASSRAQGNTEAFF
TRBJ2-4 | TRBV12-3/TRBV12-4 | CASSLGGQGIQYF
TRBJ2-5 | TRBV7-2 | CASGTSGSPTQYF
TRBJ1-3 | TRBV5-1 | CASSLGSSGNTIYF
TRBJ1-1 | TRBV7-3 | CASSLQKNTEAFF
TRBJ2-7 | TRBV6-5 | CASSVGPEQYF
TRBJ1-6 | TRBV27 | CASSPFAGVGNSPLHF
TRBJ2-1 | TRBV4-1 | CASSQLLNEQFF
TRBJ1-2 | TRBV5-4 | CASSLGTEYGYTF
TRBJ1-2 | TRBV19 | CASRRTANYGYTF
TRBJ1-2 | TRBV28 | CASSLWERNGYTF
TRBJ1-5 | TRBV19 | CASSSDGTYQPQHF